These 20 T cell receptor beta chains originate from one sample sequenced in a study of cytomegalovirus exposure and HLA in healthy donors. PCR primers comprised 60 Vbeta and 13 Jbeta primers. Sequencing used immunoSEQ multiplex PCR; TCRdb keeps in-frame clones, though not all of them. The sample has roughly 160,000 clones, over 60% seen once; the top ten hold about an eighth. Sequencing was carried out using PBMCs. The receptors come from a man in his forties or fifties in good health and CMV-seropositive.

The gene calls are TRBV18 and TRBJ2-3; possible D gene TRBD1, 6 bases. CDR1 KGHSH and CDR2 LQKENI come from the germline V gene. V was clipped by 3 bases and J by 5 bases, with 18 bases between them. CDR3 size: 16 residues. CDR3 loop: CASSPQSAGVRDTQYF. DNA for the CDR3: TGTGCCAGCTCACCCCAGTCGGCAGGGGTGAGAGATACGCAGTATTTT.

A remark on this clone: The junction departs from the called germline gene at one end, perhaps through a read error. The chain joins TRBV7-9 to TRBJ2-3; TRBD1 matches at 7 bases. This CDR3 comprises 16 residues. Germline CDR1 reads SEHNR; CDR2 reads FQNEAQ (reference sequence). The CDR3: CSSSNRDSKRTDTQYF. The DNA for the CDR3 is TGTTCCAGCAGCAACCGGGACAGCAAGAGGACAGATACGCAGTATTTT. Looking up the rest from reference TRBV7-9 and TRBJ2-3 gives the full variable domain: DTGVSQNPRHKITKRGQNVTFRCDPISEHNRLYWYRQTLGQGPEFLTYFQNEAQLEKSRLLSDRFSAERPKGSFSTLEIQRTEQGDSAMYLCSSSNRDSKRTDTQYFGPGTRLTVL.

This chain joins TRBV10-3 and TRBJ1-2, with 7 bases that match TRBD1. The CDR3 has 14 amino acids. CDR1 ENHRY and CDR2 SYGVKD come from the germline V gene. The ends lost 7 bases at V and 5 bases at J; junction bases unmatched: 10. The chain's CDR3 is CAITNSGGEYGYTF. CDR3 nucleotides: TGTGCCATCACGAACTCAGGGGGTGAATATGGCTACACCTTC.

The chain recombines TRBV9 with TRBJ2-5, with a tentative D call TRBD2 (5 bases). With 2 bases removed from V and 7 bases from J, the gap between germline ends came to 9 bases. Germline values: CDR1 SGDLS, CDR2 YYNGEE. This CDR3 contains 12 residues. In DNA, the CDR3 is TGTGCCAGCAGCGTCGAGGGCCGGACCCAGTACTTC. Protein product: CASSVEGRTQYF.

This rearrangement joins TRBV4-1 to TRBJ1-4, with D perhaps matching TRBD1 (5 bases). The germline gives CDR1 MGHRA, CDR2 YSYEKL. With 2 bases removed from V and 0 bases from J, the gap between germline ends came to 7 bases. The CDR3 extends over 15 amino acids. The chain's CDR3 is CASSQPRATNEKLFF. The CDR3 nucleotides are TGCGCCAGCAGCCAACCCAGGGCAACTAATGAAAAACTGTTTTTT.

This clone was picked up many times. V and J are TRBV6-6 and TRBJ1-5; D perhaps matches TRBD1 (5 bases). The V end was cut by 2 bases, the J end by 4 bases, with 9 bases between. The CDR3 extends over 14 amino acids. Per germline, CDR1 MNHNY and CDR2 SVGAGI (reference sequence). CDR3 in DNA: TGTGCCAGCAGTTACGGGGCAGAGAATCAGCCCCAGCATTTT. As protein: CASSYGAENQPQHF.

The J gene is TRBJ2-2, the V gene TRBV5-1; 8 nucleotides align to TRBD2. V gave up 0 bases and J gave up 11 bases; unmatched junction bases: 9. In germline, CDR1 is SGHRS, CDR2 YFSETQ. This CDR3 spans 15 amino acids. CDR3 amino acids: CASSLADGGARELFF. CDR3 bases: TGCGCCAGCAGCTTGGCCGACGGGGGGGCCCGAGAGCTGTTTTTT.

Only a few counts were recorded for this clone. The chain is built from TRBV5-6 and TRBJ1-1, with 7 bases aligning to TRBD1. The CDR3 is 14 residues long. V lost 6 bases, J lost 1 base, and 6 bases stayed unmatched. Germline CDR1 is SGHDT and CDR2 is YYEEEE. CDR3 nucleotides: TGTGCCAGCACCCGACAGGGAGGGAACACTGAAGCTTTCTTT. Translation gives CASTRQGGNTEAFF.

The chain is built from TRBV28 and TRBJ2-3; TRBD1 is a possible D gene (5 bases). V shed 6 bases and J shed 4 bases, with 17 bases lying between them. Germline V gives CDR1 MDHEN, CDR2 SYDVKM. This CDR3 is built from 15 residues. The CDR3 protein is CASSYRSQGPDTQYF. In DNA form, the CDR3 reads TGTGCCAGCAGCTATCGGAGCCAGGGCCCAGATACGCAGTATTTT.

The rearrangement uses TRBV7-2 and TRBJ1-6; weak D call: TRBD1 (6 bases). Deletions cut 1 base from V and 7 bases from J, with 11 bases between. The CDR3 is 15 amino acids. Germline values: CDR1 SGHTA, CDR2 FQGNSA. The CDR3 region has the DNA TGTGCCAGCAGCTTAGAGGGGGTTGGGAATTCACCCCTCCACTTT. It codes for CASSLEGVGNSPLHF.

The gene calls are TRBV7-6 and TRBJ1-1; TRBD1 is a possible D gene (6 bases). V was clipped by 5 bases and J by 2 bases, with 15 bases between them. The CDR3 is 15 amino acids. The germline CDR1 and CDR2 sequences are SGHVS and FNYEAQ. The CDR3 DNA sequence: TGTGCCAGCAGCCCCCGAGCCAGGGGTAACACTGAAGCTTTCTTT. This sequence encodes CASSPRARGNTEAFF.

Of note for this clone: Given the absence of the conserved phenylalanine or tryptophan at the CDR3 end, a read error is likely. The chain is built from TRBV14 and TRBJ2-7, with TRBD2 matching 10 bases. J was trimmed by 2 bases and V by 4 bases; bases with no gene match: 2. The CDR3 length is 14 residues. Germline-derived CDR1 and CDR2 are SGHDN and FVKESK. CDR3 nucleotide sequence: TGTGCCAGCAGCCGCGGACTAGCGGCCTACGAGCAGTACCTC. Translation: CASSRGLAAYEQYL.

This chain uses TRBV6-1 with TRBJ1-1; possible D gene TRBD1, 5 bases. V lost 4 bases to trimming and J lost 6 bases, with 12 bases between them. Germline loops: CDR1 MNHNS, CDR2 SASEGT. There are 13 residues in the CDR3. The CDR3 loop is CASSAGGRSEAFF. DNA of the CDR3: TGTGCCAGCAGTGCCGGGGGACGGTCTGAAGCTTTCTTT.

This clone was seen a handful of times. The gene calls are TRBV5-1 and TRBJ2-3; TRBD2 is a possible D gene (6 bases). Trimming stripped 4 bases from V and 3 bases from J, with 9 bases between. Germline loops: CDR1 SGHRS, CDR2 YFSETQ. The CDR3 totals 13 residues. The CDR3 region is CASSVEGTDTQYF. The CDR3 DNA is TGCGCCAGCAGCGTGGAGGGGACAGATACGCAGTATTTT.

The chain has TRBV6-1 and TRBJ1-1, with TRBD1 matching 8 bases. Germline V gene lookup returns CDR1 MNHNS and CDR2 SASEGT. The J segment lost 1 base and the V segment lost 6 bases, leaving 1 base of the junction unmatched. The CDR3 consists of 13 residues. In nucleotides, the CDR3 is TGTGCCAGCAGGGACAGGGAGAACACTGAAGCTTTCTTT. Residues: CASRDRENTEAFF.

The chain links TRBV15 to TRBJ1-5; 8 nucleotides line up with TRBD1. Germline V gene lookup returns CDR1 LNHNV and CDR2 YYDKDF (reference sequence). J gave up 9 bases and V 0 bases, and 13 bases lay outside the gene matches. There are 17 residues in the CDR3. DNA of the CDR3: TGTGCCACCAGCAGAGATAACATCGGACAGGGTTCCTGGCCCCAGCATTTT. This translates into CATSRDNIGQGSWPQHF. Complete variable domain (other parts from reference TRBV15 and TRBJ1-5): DAMVIQNPRYQVTQFGKPVTLSCSQTLNHNVMYWYQQKSSQAPKLLFHYYDKDFNNEADTPDNFQSRRPNTSFCFLDIRSPGLGDTAMYLCATSRDNIGQGSWPQHFGDGTRLSIL.

This sequence joins TRBV19 and TRBJ1-1, with a weak D call TRBD1 (6 bases). The CDR3 runs to 13 residues. CDR1 LNHDA and CDR2 SQIVND come from the germline V gene (reference sequence). Trimming cost V 7 bases and J 3 bases, with 12 bases left between them. CDR3 in amino acids: CASIRGWDTEAFF. The CDR3 DNA reads TGTGCCAGTATCAGGGGCTGGGACACTGAAGCTTTCTTT. The variable domain in full, completed from reference TRBV19 and TRBJ1-1, reads DGGITQSPKYLFRKEGQNVTLSCEQNLNHDAMYWYRQDPGQGLRLIYYSQIVNDFQKGDIAEGYSVSREKKESFPLTVTSAQKNPTAFYLCASIRGWDTEAFFGQGTRLTVV.

This chain joins TRBV10-3 and TRBJ1-5; 8 bases agree with TRBD1. Germline V gene sequence: CDR1 ENHRY, CDR2 SYGVKD. The CDR3 extends over 13 amino acids. V lost 10 bases and J lost 1; bases outside the gene matches: 3. DNA for the CDR3: TGTGCCACCAGACAGGGGAGCAATCAGCCCCAGCATTTT. It is translated as CATRQGSNQPQHF.

The J gene is TRBJ1-1, the V gene TRBV5-5; D not certain. Looked up from germline, CDR1 is SGHKS and CDR2 is YYEKEE (reference sequence). The V and J ends lost 7 bases and 1 base respectively, with 14 bases between them. CDR3 length: 14 amino acids. The CDR3 spells CASDGLWANTEAFF. DNA of the CDR3: TGTGCCAGCGACGGTCTCTGGGCGAACACTGAAGCTTTCTTT.

V is TRBV7-2 and J is TRBJ2-4; tentatively, D is TRBD1 (6 bases). CDR3 length: 15 amino acids. Germline lookup yields CDR1 SGHTA and CDR2 FQGNSA. V lost 4 bases, J lost 8 bases, and 18 bases lay in between. CDR3 region: CASSYPGTYRDIQYF. The CDR3 coding sequence is TGTGCCAGCAGCTACCCCGGGACATATAGGGACATTCAGTACTTC.